These 6 T cell receptor beta chains were sequenced from one sample in a study of cytomegalovirus exposure and HLA in healthy donors (dated by TCRdb to the late 2010s). Library preparation employed the immunoSEQ multiplex PCR assay. As stored in TCRdb, this immuneACCESS dataset retains in-frame rearrangements with V and J assigned. A fraction of the clones does not appear; measured against another copy, unresolved V genes explain less than half of the discrepancy, and the remainder lacks a known reason. The sample table holds 200,000 to 250,000 clones, of which about 90% were seen once. The ten largest account for more than 0.85% of the sample. Material for sequencing was PBMCs. The origin of the receptors is a woman aged 18-29 years in good health and CMV-seronegative.

The gene calls are TRBV28 and TRBJ2-7; 11 bases fit TRBD2. V trimming: 6 bases; J trimming: 3 bases; junction bases outside the gene matches: 4. Germline V CDR1 and CDR2: MDHEN, SYDVKM. The CDR3 spans 14 residues. The CDR3 nucleotides read TGTGCCAGCAGGGATAGCGGGAGGGGCTACGAGCAGTACTTC. Its translation is CASRDSGRGYEQYF.

V usage is TRBV18 and J usage is TRBJ2-1; 7 bases align to TRBD2. V gave up 3 bases and J gave up 4 bases; unmatched junction bases: 9. CDR3 length equals 16 residues. Germline V gives CDR1 KGHSH, CDR2 LQKENI. This CDR3 reads CASSPVPGEGYNEQFF. CDR3 in DNA: TGTGCCAGCTCACCGGTGCCGGGGGAGGGGTACAATGAGCAGTTCTTC.

The J gene is TRBJ1-5, the V gene TRBV5-1; no definite D call. This CDR3 has 15 residues. The V gene's germline CDR1 is SGHRS and CDR2 YFSETQ. V lost 0 bases to trimming and J lost 4 bases, with 11 bases between them. The CDR3 protein is CASSLVGRWNQPQHF. CDR3 nucleotide sequence: TGCGCCAGCAGCTTGGTCGGTCGCTGGAATCAGCCCCAGCATTTT. Complete variable domain (other parts from reference TRBV5-1 and TRBJ1-5): KAGVTQTPRYLIKTRGQQVTLSCSPISGHRSVSWYQQTPGQGLQFLFEYFSETQRNKGNFPGRFSGRQFSNSRSEMNVSTLELGDSALYLCASSLVGRWNQPQHFGDGTRLSIL.

The rearrangement links TRBV4-1 to TRBJ2-3; TRBD2 is a possible D gene (5 bases). The CDR3 loop spans 20 amino acids. The germline gives CDR1 MGHRA, CDR2 YSYEKL. V was pared by 3 bases and J by 0 bases, with 25 bases between. The CDR3 protein is CASSQGDWFGLRRSTDTQYF. The CDR3 DNA reads TGCGCCAGCAGCCAGGGAGACTGGTTTGGACTGAGAAGAAGCACAGATACGCAGTATTTT.

This chain joins TRBV30 and TRBJ2-1; 9 nucleotides line up with TRBD1. The germline V gene has CDR1 GTSNPN and CDR2 SVGIG (reference sequence). J gave up 5 bases and V 5 bases, and 7 bases lay outside the gene matches. There are 14 residues in the CDR3. Written as DNA, the CDR3 is TGTGCCTGGGCTACCGGGACAGGGCACAATGAGCAGTTCTTC. Translated: CAWATGTGHNEQFF.

The chain couples TRBV19 to TRBJ1-5, with 8 bases aligning to TRBD1. The CDR3 runs 16 residues. The germline V gene has CDR1 LNHDA and CDR2 SQIVND (reference sequence). With V trimmed by 5 bases and J by 1 base, 7 bases remained unmatched. The CDR3 loop is CASSASTGASNQPQHF. CDR3 bases: TGTGCCAGTAGTGCGTCGACAGGGGCGAGCAATCAGCCCCAGCATTTT.